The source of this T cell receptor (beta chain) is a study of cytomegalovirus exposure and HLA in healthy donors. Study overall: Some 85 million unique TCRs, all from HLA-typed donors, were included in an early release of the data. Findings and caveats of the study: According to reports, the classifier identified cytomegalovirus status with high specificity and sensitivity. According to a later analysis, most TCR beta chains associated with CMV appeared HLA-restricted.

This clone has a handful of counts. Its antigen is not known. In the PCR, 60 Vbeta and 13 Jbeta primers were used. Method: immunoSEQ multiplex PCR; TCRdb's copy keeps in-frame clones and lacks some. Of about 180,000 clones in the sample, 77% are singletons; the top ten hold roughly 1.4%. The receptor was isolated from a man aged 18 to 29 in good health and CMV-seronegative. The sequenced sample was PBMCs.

The CDR3 bases are TGTGCCAGCAGCTTGAAGGGACAGTCCACCGGGGAGCTGTTTTTT. Protein product: CASSLKGQSTGELFF. The rearrangement uses TRBV5-6 and TRBJ2-2, with 7 bases that match TRBD1. The CDR3 has 15 residues. V was clipped by 1 base and J by 4 bases; unmatched bases: 4. Germline V gene lookup returns CDR1 SGHDT and CDR2 YYEEEE.